This TCR beta chain was sequenced during a study of blood T cell repertoires in COVID-19. Participant ages covered 18 to 89 years across 24 US areas. Germline V gene lookup returns CDR1 SNHLY and CDR2 FYNNEI. Deletions cut 4 bases from V and 0 bases from J, with 9 bases between. This CDR3 spans 14 amino acids. Sequenced by immunoSEQ multiplex PCR; TCRdb stores in-frame clones only, minus some. The sample shows around 250,000 clones, about 90% of them seen only once. Sequenced input: PBMCs or T cells enriched from blood (not recorded which). The chain employs TRBV2 and TRBJ1-1; unclear D gene. This TCR came from a woman aged 25 to 39 with acute COVID-19. CDR3 coding DNA: TGTGCCAGCAGTGTGACACCTATGAACACTGAAGCTTTCTTT. This gives the protein CASSVTPMNTEAFF.